This T cell receptor (beta chain) stems from a study of OX40 agonist ivuxolimab in advanced cancers. Across the study: Checkpoint inhibitors had been given previously to over 30% of patients.

Profiling relied on immunoSEQ multiplex PCR, and the TCRdb table lists in-frame clones only, not all of them. Altogether tens of thousands of clones are present, around 90% being singletons, with the ten largest covering 11% to 15%. The material was CD4+ or CD8+ T cells sorted from blood, obtained in a trial of the OX40 agonist ivuxolimab. The TCR was taken from an adult with an advanced solid tumor such as melanoma, head and neck, liver or kidney cancer.

The CDR3 coding sequence is TGTGCCACCAGCAGAAATTTAGCGGGAGGGCCCGGCGAGCAGTACTTC. Translating it yields CATSRNLAGGPGEQYF. J is TRBJ2-7 and V is TRBV15; 11 nucleotides align to TRBD2. V lost 2 bases to trimming and J lost 6 bases; unmatched junction nucleotides: 9. This CDR3 spans 16 amino acids. From germline, CDR1 is LNHNV and CDR2 YYDKDF (reference sequence). The full variable domain, in which reference TRBV15 and TRBJ2-7 provide the parts outside the CDR3, is DAMVIQNPRYQVTQFGKPVTLSCSQTLNHNVMYWYQQKSSQAPKLLFHYYDKDFNNEADTPDNFQSRRPNTSFCFLDIRSPGLGDTAMYLCATSRNLAGGPGEQYFGPGTRLTVT.